This T cell receptor beta chain was recorded in a study of T cell repertoires in cytomegalovirus infection. A few counts support this clonotype. Its cognate antigen is unknown. TCRdb ran MiXCR on the reads and lists one entry per CDR3 protein. Of around 300,000 distinct CDR3 sequences detected, around 20% appear once; the ten largest clones hold about 21%. Per germline, CDR1 SGHTA and CDR2 FQGNSA. The trim removed 1 base at V and 4 bases at J, leaving 3 bases unmatched. The CDR3 has 17 residues. The receptor was derived from a human donor in good health (CMV status not recorded). Some clones in this sample may be carry-over from other donors' samples. Here the sequenced sample was cultured PBMCs, taken from culture after CMV antigen stimulation. The chain joins TRBV7-2 to TRBJ2-1, with 14 bases matching TRBD2. The CDR3 bases are TGTGCCAGCAGCTTAGTTGGACTAGCGGGAGGATACAATGAGCAGTTCTTC. Amino acid sequence: CASSLVGLAGGYNEQFF. The full variable domain, completed using reference TRBV7-2 and TRBJ2-1, is GAGVSQSPSNKVTEKGKDVELRCDPISGHTALYWYRQSLGQGLEFLIYFQGNSAPDKSGLPSDRFSAERTGGSVSTLTIQRTQQEDSAVYLCASSLVGLAGGYNEQFFGPGTRLTVL.